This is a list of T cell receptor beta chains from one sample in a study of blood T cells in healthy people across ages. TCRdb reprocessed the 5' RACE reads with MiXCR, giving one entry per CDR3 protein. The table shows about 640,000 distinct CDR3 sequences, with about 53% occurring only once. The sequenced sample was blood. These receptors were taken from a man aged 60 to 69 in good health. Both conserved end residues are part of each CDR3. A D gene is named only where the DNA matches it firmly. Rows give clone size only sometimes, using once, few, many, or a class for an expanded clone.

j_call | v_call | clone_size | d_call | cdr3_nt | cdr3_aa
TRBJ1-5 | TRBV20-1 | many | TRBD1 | TGCAGTGCTAGCCACCCCCCGCGGACAGGGTTCGGTCAGCCCCAGCATTTT | CSASHPPRTGFGQPQHF
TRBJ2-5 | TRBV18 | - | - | TGTGCCAGCTCACCAAGCCCGGGGAATGGGGAGACCCAGTACTTC | CASSPSPGNGETQYF
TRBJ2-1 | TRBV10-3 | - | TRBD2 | TGTGCCATCAGCCTTAGCGGGGAGTCCTACAATGAGCAGTTCTTC | CAISLSGESYNEQFF
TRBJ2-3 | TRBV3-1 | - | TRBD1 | TGTGCCAGCAGCCAAGAGGGGACAGGGGAAAAAGATACGCAGTATTTT | CASSQEGTGEKDTQYF
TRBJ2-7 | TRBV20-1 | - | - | TGCAGTGCCCCCGAGGTAGGCCACCCCTACGAGCAGTACTTC | CSAPEVGHPYEQYF
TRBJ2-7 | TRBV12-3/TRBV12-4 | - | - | TGTGCCAGCAGTGTGGTAAGGGACGGGGCTCAGCAGTACTTC | CASSVVRDGAQQYF
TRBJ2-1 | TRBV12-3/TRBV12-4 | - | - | TGTGCCAGCAGTGCCAGCGGCTTGGGCCATGAGCAGTTCTTC | CASSASGLGHEQFF
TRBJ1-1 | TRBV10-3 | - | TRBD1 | TGTGCCATCAGTGCGACAGGGGCGAACACTGAAGCTTTCTTT | CAISATGANTEAFF
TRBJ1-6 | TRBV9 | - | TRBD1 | TGTGCCAGCAGCGTAGCGGCGGGACAGGGGCGCCAAGCACCCCTCCACTTT | CASSVAAGQGRQAPLHF
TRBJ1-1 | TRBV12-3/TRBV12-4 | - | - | TGTGCCAGCAGTTTGGGGGGGCTGTCTTTCTTT | CASSLGGLSFF
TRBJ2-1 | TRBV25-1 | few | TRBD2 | TGTGCCAGCAGTGAACCCTCCCGGGCGGGGGATGAGCAGTTCTTC | CASSEPSRAGDEQFF
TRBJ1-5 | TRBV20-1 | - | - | TGCAGTGCTAGACCGGGACACTGGCTTCAGCCCCAGCATTTT | CSARPGHWLQPQHF
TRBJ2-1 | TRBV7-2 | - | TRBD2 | TGTGCCAGCAGCTTAGTCGGCGGGGGGGCCATGAATGAGCAGTTCTTC | CASSLVGGGAMNEQFF
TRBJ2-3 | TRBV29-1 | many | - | TGCAGCGTTGGATTTGGGGCTACCACAGATACGCAGTATTTT | CSVGFGATTDTQYF
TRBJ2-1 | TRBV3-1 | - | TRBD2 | TGTGCCAGCAGCCACGGGACTAGCGGAGGGGATGAGCAGTTCTTC | CASSHGTSGGDEQFF
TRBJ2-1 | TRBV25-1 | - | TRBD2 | TGTGCCAGCAGTGATTACCCGACTAGCGGGGGGGCCTTTTGCTTCAATGAGCAGTTCTTC | CASSDYPTSGGAFCFNEQFF
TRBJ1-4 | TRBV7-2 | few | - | TGTGCCAGCAGCCCGGGAGGGGGGCATGGTGAAAAACTGTTTTTT | CASSPGGGHGEKLFF
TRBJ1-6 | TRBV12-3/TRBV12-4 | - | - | TGTGCCAGCAGTTTGATGGGGGGAGTAAATAATTCACCCCTCCACTTT | CASSLMGGVNNSPLHF
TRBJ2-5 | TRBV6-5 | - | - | TGTGCCAGCAGTGGAATAGCGGCCCCACGGGAGACCCAGTACTTC | CASSGIAAPRETQYF
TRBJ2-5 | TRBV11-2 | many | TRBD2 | TGTGCCAGCAGGCACGGGAGGGCGAGAGAGACCCAGTACTTC | CASRHGRARETQYF
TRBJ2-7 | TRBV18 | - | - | TGTGCCAGCTCACACAAACAGGAAAGCTACGAGCAGTACTTC | CASSHKQESYEQYF
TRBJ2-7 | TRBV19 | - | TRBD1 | TGTGCCAGTAGTATCGGGGACAGGAAAATCTACGAGCAGTACTTC | CASSIGDRKIYEQYF
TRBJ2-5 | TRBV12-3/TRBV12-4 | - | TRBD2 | TGTGCCAGCAGTTTCCCTTTAGCGGGGCAAGAGACCCAGTACTTC | CASSFPLAGQETQYF